The clone carrying this TCR beta chain has only one observation. This sample is drawn from a study of blood T cell repertoires in COVID-19. As for the study in general: Whether acute or convalescent, the COVID-19 samples came from the United States, Italy and Spain.

The CDR3 spans 16 residues. Trimming took 0 bases from V and 1 from J, leaving 12 bases between them. CDR1 and CDR2 (germline): KGHSH, LQKENI. TCRdb's copy holds only in-frame clones and misses some; the assay was immunoSEQ multiplex PCR. The sample holds hundreds of thousands of clones, roughly nine tenths seen once. This clonotype was obtained from a woman aged 45-65 years with acute or convalescent COVID-19. Sequenced sample: peripheral blood. The chain joins TRBV18 to TRBJ1-1, with a possible D match to TRBD1 (5 bases). CDR3 nucleotides: TGTGCCAGCTCACCACCCGGAACAGGACCGAACACTGAAGCTTTCTTT. Its protein product is CASSPPGTGPNTEAFF.